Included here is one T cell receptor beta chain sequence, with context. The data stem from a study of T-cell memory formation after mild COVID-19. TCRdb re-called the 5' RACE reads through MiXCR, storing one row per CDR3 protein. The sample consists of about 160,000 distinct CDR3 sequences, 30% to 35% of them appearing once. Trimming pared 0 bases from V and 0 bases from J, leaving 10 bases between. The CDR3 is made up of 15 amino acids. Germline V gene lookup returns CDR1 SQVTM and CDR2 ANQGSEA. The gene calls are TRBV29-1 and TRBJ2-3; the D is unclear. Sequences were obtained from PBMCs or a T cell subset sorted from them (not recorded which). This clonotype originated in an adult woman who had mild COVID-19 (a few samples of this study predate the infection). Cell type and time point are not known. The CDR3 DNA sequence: TGCAGCGTTGAAGATAATGTAAGGAGCACAGATACGCAGTATTTT. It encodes CSVEDNVRSTDTQYF.